The sequence of this TCR beta chain was determined in a study of blood T cell repertoires in COVID-19. Method: immunoSEQ multiplex PCR; TCRdb's copy keeps in-frame clones and lacks some. The table lists a few hundred thousand clones, about 91% of them singletons, with 1.5% to 2% in the top ten. The germline V gene has CDR1 SGHRS and CDR2 YFSETQ. CDR3 length: 16 amino acids. The J segment lost 5 bases and the V segment lost 0 bases, leaving 7 bases of the junction unmatched. The chain employs TRBV5-1 and TRBJ2-5; 10 bases agree with TRBD2. The receptor was derived from a woman aged 25-40 years with COVID-19, enrolled during active disease. Input material: peripheral blood. The chain's CDR3 is CASSLAKRGGQETQYF. The DNA for the CDR3 is TGCGCCAGCAGCTTGGCCAAGCGGGGGGGCCAGGAGACCCAGTACTTC.